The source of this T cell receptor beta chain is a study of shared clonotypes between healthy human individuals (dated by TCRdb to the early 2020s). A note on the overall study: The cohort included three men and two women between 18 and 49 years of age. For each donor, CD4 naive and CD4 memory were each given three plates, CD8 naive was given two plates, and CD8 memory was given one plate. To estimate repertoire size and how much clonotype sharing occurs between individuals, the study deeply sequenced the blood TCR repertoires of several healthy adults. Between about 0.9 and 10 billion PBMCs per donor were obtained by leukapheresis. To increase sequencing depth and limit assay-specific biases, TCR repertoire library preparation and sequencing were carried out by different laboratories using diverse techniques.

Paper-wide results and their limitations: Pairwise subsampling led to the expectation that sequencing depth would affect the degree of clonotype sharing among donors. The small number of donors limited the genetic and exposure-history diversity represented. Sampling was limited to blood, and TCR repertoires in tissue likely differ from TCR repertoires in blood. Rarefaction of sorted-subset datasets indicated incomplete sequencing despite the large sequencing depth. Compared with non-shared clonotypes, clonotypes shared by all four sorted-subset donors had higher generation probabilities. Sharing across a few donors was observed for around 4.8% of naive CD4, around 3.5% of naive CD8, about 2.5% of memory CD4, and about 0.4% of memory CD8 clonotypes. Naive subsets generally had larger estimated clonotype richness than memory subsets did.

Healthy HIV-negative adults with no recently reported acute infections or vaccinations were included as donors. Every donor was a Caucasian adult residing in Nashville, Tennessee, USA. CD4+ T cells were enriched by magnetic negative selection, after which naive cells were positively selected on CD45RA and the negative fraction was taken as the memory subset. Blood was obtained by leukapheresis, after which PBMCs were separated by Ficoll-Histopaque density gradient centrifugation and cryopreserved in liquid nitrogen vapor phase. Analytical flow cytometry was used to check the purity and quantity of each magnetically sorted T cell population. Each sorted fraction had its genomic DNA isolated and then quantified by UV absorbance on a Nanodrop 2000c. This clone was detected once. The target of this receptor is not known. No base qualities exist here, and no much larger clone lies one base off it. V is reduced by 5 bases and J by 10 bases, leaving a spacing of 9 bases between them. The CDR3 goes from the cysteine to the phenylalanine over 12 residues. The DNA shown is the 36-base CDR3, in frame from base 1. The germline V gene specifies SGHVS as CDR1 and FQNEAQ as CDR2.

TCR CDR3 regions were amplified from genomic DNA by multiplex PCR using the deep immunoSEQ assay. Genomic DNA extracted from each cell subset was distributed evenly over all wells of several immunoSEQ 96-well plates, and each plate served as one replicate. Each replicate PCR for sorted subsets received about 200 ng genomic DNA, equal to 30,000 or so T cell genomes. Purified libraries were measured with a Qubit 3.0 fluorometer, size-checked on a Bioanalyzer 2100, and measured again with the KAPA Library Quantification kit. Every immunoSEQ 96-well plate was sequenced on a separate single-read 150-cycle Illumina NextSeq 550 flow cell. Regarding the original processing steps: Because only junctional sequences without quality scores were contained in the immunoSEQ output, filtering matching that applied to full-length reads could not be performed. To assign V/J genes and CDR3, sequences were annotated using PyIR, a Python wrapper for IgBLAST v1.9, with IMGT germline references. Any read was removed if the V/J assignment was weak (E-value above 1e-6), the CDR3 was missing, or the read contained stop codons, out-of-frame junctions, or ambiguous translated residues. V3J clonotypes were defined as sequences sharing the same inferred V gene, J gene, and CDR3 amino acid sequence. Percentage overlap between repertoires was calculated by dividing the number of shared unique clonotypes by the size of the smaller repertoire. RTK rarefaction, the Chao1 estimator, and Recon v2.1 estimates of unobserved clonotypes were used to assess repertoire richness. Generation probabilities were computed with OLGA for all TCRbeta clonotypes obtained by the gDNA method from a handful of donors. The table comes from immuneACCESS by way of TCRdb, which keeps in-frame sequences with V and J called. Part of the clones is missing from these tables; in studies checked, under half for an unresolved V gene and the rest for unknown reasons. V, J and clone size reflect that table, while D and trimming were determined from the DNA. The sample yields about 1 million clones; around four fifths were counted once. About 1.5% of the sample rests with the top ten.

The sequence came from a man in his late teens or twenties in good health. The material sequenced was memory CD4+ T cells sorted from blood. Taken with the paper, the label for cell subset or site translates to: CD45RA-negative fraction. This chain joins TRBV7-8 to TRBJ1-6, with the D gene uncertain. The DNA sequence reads TGTGCCAGCAGCCAAGAAGGGTCACCCCTCCACTTT. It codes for CASSQEGSPLHF. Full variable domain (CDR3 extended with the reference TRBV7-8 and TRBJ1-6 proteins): GAGVSQSPRYKVAKRGQDVALRCDPISGHVSLFWYQQALGQGPEFLTYFQNEAQLDKSGLPSDRFFAERPEGSVSTLKIQRTQQEDSAVYLCASSQEGSPLHFGNGTRLTVT.